The 8 T cell receptor beta chains reported below all come from one sample, sequenced in a study of T cells expressing NK-cell markers. TCRdb reprocessed the 5' RACE reads and stores each CDR3 protein as one record, lacking DNA. The sample totals roughly 350,000 distinct CDR3 sequences. Input material: blood T cells: a sorted CD56 or NKG2C T cell subset, CD4+ or CD8+ T cells, or bulk PBMC T cells (not recorded which). These receptors came from a man aged 18 to 69 in good health.

The chain couples TRBV28 to TRBJ2-6. Germline loops: CDR1 MDHEN, CDR2 SYDVKM. This CDR3 comprises 12 residues. CDR3 loop: CASRLGANVLTF.

The gene calls are TRBV6-1 and TRBJ2-3; with no DNA, the TCRdb D assignment of TRBD2 cannot be verified. Per germline, CDR1 MNHNS and CDR2 SASEGT. The CDR3 has 15 amino acids. The CDR3 reads CASSTGTMGFDTQYF.

V usage is TRBV24-1 and J usage is TRBJ2-3; TCRdb proposes TRBD1, but this gene call is untestable without DNA. The CDR3 runs to 21 residues. Germline assignment: CDR1 KGHDR and CDR2 SFDVKD. CDR3 protein: CATSDPRDVTPTQIRLTTEYF.

V gene TRBV19 combines with J gene TRBJ1-5. The CDR3 has 16 amino acids. The V gene's germline CDR1 is LNHDA and CDR2 SQIVND (reference sequence). CDR3 sequence reads: CASSIPSRRGPQPQHF.

V usage is TRBV7-6 and J usage is TRBJ1-3. CDR1 and CDR2 from the germline V gene are SGHVS and FNYEAQ. The CDR3 totals 14 residues. The CDR3 spells CASSLSFSGNTIYF.

The V gene is TRBV11-2, the J gene TRBJ2-1. CDR1 SGHAT and CDR2 FQNNGV come from the germline V gene. The CDR3 extends over 15 amino acids. CDR3 residues: CASSLDLVGYNEQFF.

The rearrangement joins TRBV10-2 to TRBJ1-6; the D gene TCRdb calls, TRBD1, cannot be checked with no DNA. This CDR3 contains 17 residues. CDR1 is WSHSY, CDR2 SAAADI, per germline. The CDR3 here is CASSTTMVGTGESPLHF.

This rearrangement joins TRBV20-1 to TRBJ1-6; as DNA is missing, the TRBD1 call by TCRdb cannot be tested. The germline gives CDR1 DFQATT, CDR2 SNEGSKA (reference sequence). This CDR3 has 16 residues. The CDR3 sequence: CSARIKQGFSNSPLHF.